This TCR beta chain is drawn from a study of cytomegalovirus exposure and HLA in healthy donors. J gave up 3 bases and V 3 bases, and 8 bases lay outside the gene matches. The CDR3 has 15 amino acids. In germline, CDR1 is LNHDA, CDR2 SQIVND (reference sequence). Primers included in the PCR were 60 Vbeta and 13 Jbeta primers. Sequenced by immunoSEQ multiplex PCR; TCRdb stores in-frame clones only, minus some. The sample shows around 230,000 clones, approximately 84% of them seen only once. The sequenced sample consisted of PBMCs. This receptor was taken from a girl aged 2 to 9 in good health and CMV-seronegative. The V gene is TRBV19, the J gene TRBJ2-7; 7 bases fit TRBD2. The CDR3 bases are TGTGCCAGTAGTATTGCCCAGCGGGGATTCTACGAGCAGTACTTC. It codes for CASSIAQRGFYEQYF.